These 13 T cell receptor beta chains share one sample of origin, sequenced in a study. TCRdb analysed the 5' RACE reads with MiXCR anew, one entry per CDR3 protein. Of 40,000 to 65,000 distinct CDR3 sequences in the sample, more than 20% are singletons; the top ten hold about 3%. The sequenced material came from tumor-infiltrating naive CD4+ T cells sorted from the breast tumor. Sample subset: naive CD4+ T cells, CD4+CD45RA+CD25-. The receptors here all came from a female donor with breast cancer.

The J gene is TRBJ2-3, the V gene TRBV18, with 12 bases matching TRBD1. The germline gives CDR1 KGHSH, CDR2 LQKENI. V shed 3 bases and J 4 bases; nucleotides not matched to a gene: 2. This CDR3 contains 15 residues. CDR3 residues: CASSPGTGGADTQYF. CDR3 nucleotide sequence: TGTGCCAGCTCACCCGGGACAGGGGGCGCAGATACGCAGTATTTT.

The V gene is TRBV5-1, the J gene TRBJ1-1; tentatively, D is TRBD1 (6 bases). The V end lost 4 bases, the J end lost 0 bases, and 13 bases lay between the germline ends. The CDR3 has 15 residues. Germline V gene data show CDR1 as SGHRS and CDR2 as YFSETQ. Written as DNA, the CDR3 is TGCGCCAGCAGCCCCGGACAGTCGATGAACACTGAAGCTTTCTTT. This sequence encodes CASSPGQSMNTEAFF. Full variable domain (missing parts from reference TRBV5-1 and TRBJ1-1): KAGVTQTPRYLIKTRGQQVTLSCSPISGHRSVSWYQQTPGQGLQFLFEYFSETQRNKGNFPGRFSGRQFSNSRSEMNVSTLELGDSALYLCASSPGQSMNTEAFFGQGTRLTVV.

This clonotype was detected ten times or more. V is TRBV20-1 and J is TRBJ2-3; D is possibly TRBD2 (6 bases). This CDR3 has 13 amino acids. V dropped 7 bases and J dropped 1 base, with 12 bases sitting between them. Germline V gene lookup returns CDR1 DFQATT and CDR2 SNEGSKA (reference sequence). Written as DNA, the CDR3 is TGCAGTGGAGTGGGCGGGGGCACAGATACGCAGTATTTT. Encoded protein: CSGVGGGTDTQYF.

The chain joins TRBV2 to TRBJ2-1; TRBD2 matches at 8 bases. CDR3 size: 15 residues. The germline CDR1 and CDR2 sequences are SNHLY and FYNNEI. V was pared by 7 bases and J by 0 bases, with 5 bases of the junction left unmatched. CDR3: CASILSGSSYNEQFF. DNA for the CDR3: TGTGCCAGCATCTTAAGCGGGAGCTCCTACAATGAGCAGTTCTTC.

The genes are TRBV7-2 and TRBJ2-3; TRBD2 agrees at 8 bases. Germline CDR1 SGHTA, CDR2 FQGNSA. The CDR3 length is 15 residues. Trimming cost V 5 bases and J 2 bases; bases outside gene matches: 6. The CDR3 sequence is CASSGGTRTTDTQYF. The DNA of the CDR3 is TGTGCCAGCAGCGGCGGGACTAGAACCACAGATACGCAGTATTTT. Full variable domain (outside the CDR3, taken from reference TRBV7-2 and TRBJ2-3): GAGVSQSPSNKVTEKGKDVELRCDPISGHTALYWYRQSLGQGLEFLIYFQGNSAPDKSGLPSDRFSAERTGGSVSTLTIQRTQQEDSAVYLCASSGGTRTTDTQYFGPGTRLTVL.

A few counts support this clonotype. The chain combines TRBV7-3 with TRBJ1-2; possible D gene TRBD1, 6 bases. Between the trimmed V and J ends, which lost 5 bases and 2 bases, there was a span of 12 bases. The germline V gene has CDR1 SGHTA and CDR2 FQGTGA. This CDR3 is 14 amino acids long. This chain's CDR3 is CASSHTTGNYGYTF. Written as DNA, the CDR3 is TGTGCCAGCAGCCACACCACAGGGAACTATGGCTACACCTTC.

The chain uses TRBV20-1 and TRBJ2-7; possibly TRBD1 or TRBD2 for D (5 bases each). This CDR3 has 14 amino acids. CDR1 and CDR2 (germline): DFQATT, SNEGSKA (reference sequence). V was trimmed by 2 bases and J by 2 bases, leaving 13 bases between them. The DNA for the CDR3 is TGCAGTGCTAGAATGGGGGTTATCACCTACGAGCAGTACTTC. Translated, it gives CSARMGVITYEQYF.

The table lists this clonotype with a few counts. The V gene is TRBV5-1, the J gene TRBJ1-3; D is ambiguous. Germline-derived CDR1 and CDR2 are SGHRS and YFSETQ. The CDR3 sequence is 18 residues long. V lost 0 bases to trimming and J lost 2 bases, with 18 bases between them. The DNA for the CDR3 is TGCGCCAGCAGCTTGGATGCAGCCAATTCCCCGGCTGGAAACACCATATATTTT. It encodes CASSLDAANSPAGNTIYF.

This chain connects TRBV28 to TRBJ1-2; D perhaps matches TRBD1 (5 bases). Germline CDR1 is MDHEN and CDR2 is SYDVKM. Trimming cost V 1 base and J 4 bases, with 10 bases left between them. This CDR3 has 14 residues. CDR3: CASSLYRRPYGYTF. In DNA form, the CDR3 reads TGTGCCAGCAGTTTATACAGGCGCCCCTATGGCTACACCTTC.

This sequence joins TRBV10-3 and TRBJ2-4, with TRBD2 as a possible D gene (7 bases). Trimming left V 3 bases short and J 0 bases short, with 12 bases between. The germline V gene has CDR1 ENHRY and CDR2 SYGVKD. The CDR3 runs 16 residues. CDR3 coding DNA: TGTGCCATCAGTGAAGGGGGGGGGCTAGCCAAAAACATTCAGTACTTC. Its translation: CAISEGGGLAKNIQYF.

The CDR3 loop is CATSRGGLSSYEQYF. The CDR3 region has the DNA TGTGCCACCAGCAGAGGAGGCCTGAGCTCCTACGAGCAGTACTTC. J is TRBJ2-7 and V is TRBV15; D gene ambiguous. Trimming left V 1 base short and J 0 bases short, with 10 bases between. Germline CDR1 reads LNHNV; CDR2 reads YYDKDF (reference sequence). This CDR3 spans 15 amino acids.

As for this clonotype: A read error may be the cause here, since a much bigger clone is one base away. For the CDR3, the DNA is TGCGCCAGCAGCTTGCTCGGAGAAGGCCACGAGCAGTACTTC. This encodes CASSLLGEGHEQYF. The chain is built from TRBV5-1 and TRBJ2-7, with D unresolved. CDR1 SGHRS and CDR2 YFSETQ come from the germline V gene. The CDR3 is 14 residues long. Trimming took 1 base from V and 5 from J, leaving 13 bases between them.

Worth noting for this clonotype: A much larger clone lies one base from this, so it may be a read error. This chain joins TRBV29-1 and TRBJ2-1, with D tentatively TRBD2 (5 bases). CDR3 size: 13 residues. Trimming took 4 bases from V and 5 from J, leaving 12 bases between them. CDR1 SQVTM and CDR2 ANQGSEA come from the germline V gene. This CDR3 is CSVGRSSNNEQFF. The CDR3 nucleotides read TGCAGCGTTGGGAGGAGCTCTAACAATGAGCAGTTCTTC.